The 22 T cell receptor beta chains below were found in one sample sequenced in a study of cytomegalovirus exposure and HLA in healthy donors. PCR amplification relied on 60 Vbeta primers (plus 13 Jbeta primers). Only in-frame clones appear in the TCRdb table, and some are missing; sequencing was by immunoSEQ multiplex PCR. The repertoire consists of about 260,000 clones, with approximately 84% occurring once and the leading ten covering about 2%. The specimen was PBMCs. The origin of the receptors is a woman between 40 and 55 years old in good health and CMV-seropositive.

This chain joins TRBV5-8 and TRBJ1-5, with D unclear. CDR1 SGHTS and CDR2 YDEGEE come from the germline V gene. V lost 3 bases to trimming and J lost 1 base, with 11 bases between them. The CDR3 runs to 15 residues. The CDR3 sequence is CASSYGVVSNQPQHF. The CDR3 DNA follows: TGTGCCAGCAGCTACGGGGTCGTGAGCAATCAGCCCCAGCATTTT.

The rearrangement links TRBV4-1 to TRBJ2-3, with a tentative D call TRBD2 (6 bases). The germline V and J ends were trimmed by 3 bases and 6 bases, with 16 bases remaining between them. Germline V gene sequence: CDR1 MGHRA, CDR2 YSYEKL. The CDR3 is 15 residues long. DNA of the CDR3: TGCGCCAGCAGCCAGGGGGGACCCCAACGGGATACGCAGTATTTT. It is translated as CASSQGGPQRDTQYF.

The chain couples TRBV7-9 to TRBJ2-3; a possible D gene is TRBD2 (5 bases). Germline-derived CDR1 and CDR2 are SEHNR and FQNEAQ (reference sequence). V was cut by 5 bases and J by 3 bases, with 12 bases left in between. The CDR3 loop spans 14 amino acids. The CDR3 coding sequence is TGTGCCAGCAGCCCTCCGGGGAGAACAGATACGCAGTATTTT. This encodes CASSPPGRTDTQYF.

V gene TRBV29-1 combines with J gene TRBJ2-7; perhaps TRBD1 as D (6 bases). V gave up 5 bases and J gave up 0 bases, with 8 bases separating them. This CDR3 region has 12 residues. Germline V gives CDR1 SQVTM, CDR2 ANQGSEA. CDR3 region: CSVRTDSYEQYF. The CDR3 DNA reads TGCAGCGTTCGGACAGACTCCTACGAGCAGTACTTC.

The chain combines TRBV18 with TRBJ2-2, with D unclear. Trimming left V 6 bases short and J 6 bases short, with 11 bases between. The CDR3 runs 13 residues. CDR1 and CDR2 from the germline V gene are KGHSH and LQKENI. CDR3 loop: CASSAPLAGELFF. The CDR3, as DNA: TGTGCCAGCTCGGCCCCATTGGCCGGGGAGCTGTTTTTT.

This rearrangement joins TRBV20-1 to TRBJ1-4; D gene unclear. The CDR3 spans 11 residues. Per germline, CDR1 DFQATT and CDR2 SNEGSKA (reference sequence). V was shortened by 7 bases and J by 8 bases, with 11 bases between the two germline ends. CDR3 loop: CSVQTVEKLFF. CDR3 DNA sequence: TGCAGTGTTCAAACGGTGGAAAAACTGTTTTTT.

This chain joins TRBV11-3 and TRBJ2-7; 8 positions match TRBD2. This CDR3 region has 15 residues. With V trimmed by 4 bases and J by 2 bases, 7 bases remained unmatched. Germline V gene data show CDR1 as SGHNT and CDR2 as YENEEA. CDR3 protein: CASSSGGTAAYEQYF. CDR3 DNA sequence: TGTGCCAGCAGCTCGGGGGGGACCGCCGCCTACGAGCAGTACTTC.

The chain has TRBV6-5 and TRBJ2-7; maybe TRBD2 (6 bases). The ends were cut back, 4 bases at V and 2 bases at J, with 15 bases in the middle. Looked up from germline, CDR1 is MNHEY and CDR2 is SVGAGI. This CDR3 has 15 amino acids. In nucleotides, the CDR3 is TGTGCCAGCAGTTCCCAACCCGGGAGCGCCTACGAGCAGTACTTC. As protein: CASSSQPGSAYEQYF.

V gene TRBV18 combines with J gene TRBJ2-1, with 12 bases lining up with TRBD2. The CDR3 is 16 residues long. CDR1 and CDR2 from the germline V gene are KGHSH and LQKENI. Trimming removed 2 bases from V and 9 bases from J; junction bases left unmatched: 8. The CDR3 region is CASSPWSLAGGTEQFF. The DNA for the CDR3 is TGTGCCAGCTCACCATGGAGCCTAGCGGGAGGGACTGAGCAGTTCTTC. Full variable domain (rest looked up from reference TRBV18 and TRBJ2-1): NAGVMQNPRHLVRRRGQEARLRCSPMKGHSHVYWYRQLPEEGLKFMVYLQKENIIDESGMPKERFSAEFPKEGPSILRIQQVVRGDSAAYFCASSPWSLAGGTEQFFGPGTRLTVL.

V is TRBV5-1 and J is TRBJ2-5; TRBD2 is a possible D gene (7 bases). In germline, CDR1 is SGHRS, CDR2 YFSETQ. V shed 2 bases and J shed 4 bases, with 12 bases lying between them. The CDR3 loop spans 14 amino acids. This CDR3 reads CASSLGGDRETQYF. The DNA for the CDR3 is TGCGCCAGCAGCTTAGGGGGGGACCGAGAGACCCAGTACTTC. The full variable domain, its missing parts supplied by reference TRBV5-1 and TRBJ2-5, is KAGVTQTPRYLIKTRGQQVTLSCSPISGHRSVSWYQQTPGQGLQFLFEYFSETQRNKGNFPGRFSGRQFSNSRSEMNVSTLELGDSALYLCASSLGGDRETQYFGPGTRLLVL.

This clone was recorded once. The V gene is TRBV6-1, the J gene TRBJ1-1; D is ambiguous. This CDR3 is 13 amino acids long. Per the germline V gene, CDR1 is MNHNS and CDR2 is SASEGT. V was trimmed by 7 bases and J by 1 base, leaving 10 bases between them. The CDR3 region has the DNA TGTGCCAGCACTCCCAACAGGAACACTGAAGCTTTCTTT. It is translated as CASTPNRNTEAFF.

The V and J genes are TRBV28 and TRBJ1-5; D uncertain. Trimming stripped 2 bases from V and 2 bases from J, with 7 bases between. CDR3 length: 14 residues. The germline V gene has CDR1 MDHEN and CDR2 SYDVKM. The CDR3 region is CASSLVGGNQPQHF. CDR3 in DNA: TGTGCCAGCAGTTTAGTCGGGGGCAATCAGCCCCAGCATTTT. Combining the CDR3 with reference TRBV28 and TRBJ1-5 gives the whole variable domain DVKVTQSSRYLVKRTGEKVFLECVQDMDHENMFWYRQDPGLGLRLIYFSYDVKMKEKGDIPEGYSVSREKKERFSLILESASTNQTSMYLCASSLVGGNQPQHFGDGTRLSIL.

This CDR3 is CASSLALREGEKLFF. The CDR3 DNA follows: TGTGCCAGCAGCTTAGCGCTCCGGGAGGGAGAAAAACTGTTTTTT. V usage is TRBV7-9 and J usage is TRBJ1-4; D is ambiguous. With 0 bases removed from V and 8 bases from J, the gap between germline ends came to 13 bases. Germline V gene data show CDR1 as SEHNR and CDR2 as FQNEAQ (reference sequence). The CDR3 covers 15 residues.

This clone was seen more than once but under ten times. The chain employs TRBV27 and TRBJ2-7; 8 bases agree with TRBD1. CDR1 MNHEY and CDR2 SMNVEV come from the germline V gene (reference sequence). This CDR3 spans 16 amino acids. Unmatched junction bases numbered 10, after V lost 4 bases and J lost 2 bases. The CDR3 loop reads CASSSVRGTGTYEQYF. CDR3 nucleotides: TGTGCCAGCAGTTCCGTTAGGGGGACAGGAACCTACGAGCAGTACTTC.

This clone occurred once. The chain joins TRBV30 to TRBJ1-1, with 7 bases lining up with TRBD1. V dropped 2 bases and J dropped 7; count of bases not matched to a gene: 16. CDR1 and CDR2 from the germline V gene are GTSNPN and SVGIG (reference sequence). The CDR3 totals 16 residues. DNA for the CDR3: TGTGCCTGGAGTTTTTTTAGGGGGCGCGGTAGGGATGAAGCTTTCTTT. Amino acids: CAWSFFRGRGRDEAFF.

The rearrangement joins TRBV19 to TRBJ2-7; TRBD1 agrees at 10 bases. CDR1 LNHDA and CDR2 SQIVND come from the germline V gene (reference sequence). The V and J ends lost 6 bases and 2 bases, in that order; junction bases with no gene match: 10. The CDR3 has 16 residues. This CDR3 is CASSNSGTGVPYEQYF. Written as DNA, the CDR3 is TGTGCCAGTAGCAATTCCGGGACAGGGGTCCCCTACGAGCAGTACTTC.

The chain is built from TRBV5-6 and TRBJ1-4; possible D gene TRBD1, 6 bases. The ends were cut back, 0 bases at V and 5 bases at J, with 11 bases in the middle. Germline V lookup: CDR1 SGHDT, CDR2 YYEEEE. The CDR3 spans 15 residues. The CDR3 DNA is TGTGCCAGCAGCTTGGCCTCGGGACAAAATGAAAAACTGTTTTTT. The encoded protein is CASSLASGQNEKLFF.

The rearrangement joins TRBV4-3 to TRBJ2-1; TRBD2 agrees at 7 bases. Germline assignment: CDR1 LGHNA and CDR2 YSLEER. This CDR3 has 14 amino acids. V trimming: 2 bases; J trimming: 10 bases; junction bases outside the gene matches: 8. In DNA, the CDR3 is TGCGCCAGCAGCCAAAACGTTAGGACTAGGGAGCAGTTCTTC. Translating gives CASSQNVRTREQFF.

This clone showed up just once. This chain joins TRBV5-1 and TRBJ2-1; TRBD1 agrees at 10 bases. The CDR3 runs 15 residues. V lost 4 bases, J lost 8 bases, and 9 bases stayed unmatched. The germline CDR1 and CDR2 sequences are SGHRS and YFSETQ. The CDR3 DNA reads TGCGCCAGCAGCGATCGGACAGGGGGAACGGATGAGCAGTTCTTC. It codes for CASSDRTGGTDEQFF.

The chain employs TRBV25-1 and TRBJ1-6; a weak D match, TRBD1 (6 bases). Trimming took off 8 bases at V and 12 bases at J, with 26 bases between the two ends. CDR1 MGHDK and CDR2 SYGVNS come from the germline V gene. This CDR3 is built from 16 residues. The CDR3 DNA is TGTGCCAGCCAACCTACAGGGCCCTCTATTTTCGTACCCCTCCACTTT. This encodes CASQPTGPSIFVPLHF.

V is TRBV5-8 and J is TRBJ2-5; 12 bases match TRBD2. The DNA end is more similar to TRBJ2-7, so the J call may be wrong. The V gene's germline CDR1 is SGHTS and CDR2 YDEGEE. This CDR3 comprises 17 residues. The CDR3, as DNA: TGTGCCAGCAGGGGACGGGGACTAGCGGGCCTATCCTACGAGCAGTACTTC. Residues: CASRGRGLAGLSYEQYF.

Remarks on this clone: The junction departs from the called germline gene at one end, perhaps through a read error. The J gene is TRBJ1-2, the V gene TRBV20-1; D is possibly TRBD1 (5 bases). Germline V gene lookup returns CDR1 DFQATT and CDR2 SNEGSKA (reference sequence). The CDR3 is 8 residues long. CDR3 residues: CSANGQGF. The CDR3 DNA reads TGCAGTGCCAATGGCCAGGGCTTC.